Each of the 11 T cell receptor beta chains below was sequenced from the same sample in a study of blood T cell repertoires in COVID-19. Assay used: immunoSEQ multiplex PCR; TCRdb lists only in-frame clones, some missing. The sample lists under 150,000 clones, 80% to 90% occurring once. Material for sequencing was PBMCs or T cells enriched from blood (not recorded which). Receptor source: a man aged 40-55 years with acute COVID-19.

This clone was picked up one time. V gene TRBV12-3 or TRBV12-4 combines with J gene TRBJ2-5; the D gene is possibly TRBD1 (5 bases). CDR3 length equals 12 residues. The V end lost 6 bases, the J end lost 5 bases, and 10 bases lay between the germline ends. CDR3 sequence: CASSPRVETQYF. CDR3 DNA sequence: TGTGCCAGCAGCCCCAGGGTGGAGACCCAGTACTTC.

The rearrangement joins TRBV5-1 to TRBJ1-4; 9 bases map to TRBD1. Germline-derived CDR1 and CDR2 are SGHRS and YFSETQ. CDR3 length: 14 amino acids. J lost 8 bases, V lost 0 bases, and 2 bases had no gene match. The CDR3 reads CASSLGDRAEKLFF. The CDR3 nucleotides read TGCGCCAGCAGCTTGGGGGACAGGGCGGAAAAACTGTTTTTT.

The CDR3 sequence is CASSVGTSGGMGTDTQYF. The CDR3 DNA reads as TGTGCCAGCAGCGTCGGGACTAGCGGGGGGATGGGCACAGATACGCAGTATTTT. J is TRBJ2-3 and V is TRBV7-2; the match to TRBD2 covers 15 bases. The CDR3 contains 18 residues. Germline values: CDR1 SGHTA, CDR2 FQGNSA. V shed 5 bases and J 1 base; nucleotides not matched to a gene: 7. The variable domain in full, with the rest retrieved from reference TRBV7-2 and TRBJ2-3, is GAGVSQSPSNKVTEKGKDVELRCDPISGHTALYWYRQSLGQGLEFLIYFQGNSAPDKSGLPSDRFSAERTGGSVSTLTIQRTQQEDSAVYLCASSVGTSGGMGTDTQYFGPGTRLTVL.

This clone was counted only a few times. The chain joins TRBV28 to TRBJ2-7, with 8 nucleotides matching TRBD2. Germline CDR1 is MDHEN and CDR2 is SYDVKM. The CDR3 length is 13 residues. V gave up 8 bases and J gave up 0 bases; unmatched junction bases: 3. CDR3 sequence (DNA): TGTGCCAGCGATAGCGGGGCCTCCTACGAGCAGTACTTC. Translation: CASDSGASYEQYF.

The CDR3 DNA reads as TGTGCCAGCAGTTTACTAGCGGGAGGGTTGGTTGAGCAGTTCTTC. Translated, it gives CASSLLAGGLVEQFF. The chain links TRBV28 to TRBJ2-1, with 12 nucleotides matching TRBD2. The germline V gene encodes CDR1 MDHEN and CDR2 SYDVKM. The V and J ends lost 2 bases and 9 bases, in that order; junction bases with no gene match: 5. This CDR3 is 15 amino acids long.

CDR3: CASSLRGTQSPPDTQYF. The CDR3 nucleotides read TGTGCCAGCAGCTTAAGGGGGACTCAGAGTCCACCAGATACGCAGTATTTT. The rearrangement uses TRBV7-3 and TRBJ2-3, with a weak D call TRBD2 (6 bases). The CDR3 has 17 residues. The V gene's germline CDR1 is SGHTA and CDR2 FQGTGA. The V end was cut by 1 base, the J end by 4 bases, with 18 bases between.

J is TRBJ1-1 and V is TRBV28; no reliable D call. Germline values: CDR1 MDHEN, CDR2 SYDVKM. The CDR3 runs 13 residues. V was clipped by 5 bases and J by 2 bases, with 9 bases between them. The DNA of the CDR3 is TGTGCCAGCAGTCCTAGTTTAAACACTGAAGCTTTCTTT. Its translation: CASSPSLNTEAFF.

The chain joins TRBV28 to TRBJ1-2; 8 nucleotides match TRBD1. In germline, CDR1 is MDHEN, CDR2 SYDVKM. V trimming: 1 base; J trimming: 4 bases; junction bases outside the gene matches: 5. The CDR3 covers 15 residues. The CDR3 is CASSLSGGPSYGYTF. CDR3 coding DNA: TGTGCCAGCAGTTTATCAGGGGGCCCCTCCTATGGCTACACCTTC.

The chain recombines TRBV5-1 with TRBJ1-1; possible D gene TRBD1, 6 bases. Germline loops: CDR1 SGHRS, CDR2 YFSETQ. The V end was cut by 2 bases, the J end by 3 bases, with 14 bases between. There are 15 residues in the CDR3. Here the CDR3 DNA reads TGCGCCAGCAGCTTAATCACCGGGGGGCACACTGAAGCTTTCTTT. It is translated as CASSLITGGHTEAFF.

The chain carries TRBV5-1 and TRBJ1-6; the match to TRBD1 covers 8 bases. J lost 9 bases, V lost 3 bases, and 8 bases had no gene match. CDR3 length: 15 amino acids. The germline gives CDR1 SGHRS, CDR2 YFSETQ. CDR3 amino acids: CASSWTGLEGSPLHF. In DNA, the CDR3 is TGCGCCAGCAGCTGGACAGGGCTCGAGGGTTCACCCCTCCACTTT.

This sequence joins TRBV28 and TRBJ1-2; 7 bases map to TRBD1. Unmatched junction bases numbered 15, after V lost 4 bases and J lost 1 base. Germline V CDR1 and CDR2: MDHEN, SYDVKM. The CDR3 sequence is 18 residues long. CDR3 sequence: CASSSNPGQSNFNYGYTF. The CDR3 DNA sequence: TGTGCCAGCAGTTCCAACCCGGGACAGAGTAACTTTAACTATGGCTACACCTTC.